This T cell receptor (beta chain) emerged from a study of read filtering for tumor transcriptome and immune sequencing. Study information: RNA-seq yielded only about 75 to 1273 TCR reads, IR-seq about 4 to 10.27 million.

This clonotype was seen many times. The V end was cut by 6 bases, the J end by 4 bases, with 19 bases between. The CDR3 has 14 amino acids. Germline V gene data show CDR1 as DFQATT and CDR2 as SNEGSKA (reference sequence). Bone marrow was sampled from every patient at the time of active disease. The library was built from 400 to 500 ng RNA with molecular barcoded adaptors for alpha/delta and beta/gamma chains. TCRdb re-called the reads with MiXCR, one entry per CDR3 protein. The sample consists of about 90,000 distinct CDR3 sequences, 10% to 15% of them appearing once. The TCR was taken from a donor aged 40 or older with multiple myeloma. Sequences were obtained from a population of CD138-negative cells sorted from bone marrow. J is TRBJ2-7 and V is TRBV20-1; D possibly matches TRBD1 or TRBD2 (5 bases each). The CDR3 nucleotides read TGCAGTGCCAGGCCCCCGGGACCCTCTTACGAGCAGTACTTC. The encoded protein is CSARPPGPSYEQYF.